The clone carrying this T cell receptor (beta chain) was seen at least ten times. Its matching antigen is unknown. The data derive from a study of regulatory T cells in long-lasting Graves disease. Study findings and constraints: The TCR repertoire of persistent Graves' patients was less diverse than that of newly diagnosed ones.

Trimming removed 1 base from V and 1 base from J, with 13 bases in between. CDR1 and CDR2 (germline): SGHAT, FQDESV (reference sequence). CDR3 size: 16 residues. Time point defined: persistent/refractory GD, antithyroid drugs over 5 years with positive TRAb. Isolated PBMC RNA provided the starting material for the TCR library. TCR beta libraries were built with iRepertoire HTBI primers and Arm-PCR of CDR3 regions. One entry per CDR3 protein results from TCRdb running MiXCR on the multiplex PCR reads. The table lists 300,000 to 350,000 distinct CDR3 sequences, about 20% of them singletons. This receptor was obtained from a female donor with Graves disease. The sample consisted of peripheral blood mononuclear cells (PBMCs), taken when the disease was refractory, from a patient treated with antithyroid drugs. The gene calls are TRBV11-1 and TRBJ1-1, with D tentatively TRBD1 (6 bases). The CDR3 DNA reads TGTGCCAGCAGCTTAGTCCGGGGGCGGAAGAACACTGAAGCTTTCTTT. Translated: CASSLVRGRKNTEAFF.